A single sample is the source of the 8 T cell receptor beta chains below, sequenced in a study of blood T cell repertoires in COVID-19. Generated by immunoSEQ multiplex PCR, the TCRdb table keeps only in-frame clones and is missing some. The table records some 190,000 clones, roughly 84% of them present only once. Sequencing was performed on PBMCs or T cells enriched from blood (not recorded which). The receptors derive from a woman under 40 who had recovered from COVID-19.

The rearrangement joins TRBV7-8 to TRBJ2-3; TRBD1 is a possible D gene (5 bases). Trimming took off 1 base at V and 6 bases at J, with 17 bases between the two ends. The CDR3 consists of 16 residues. Per the germline V gene, CDR1 is SGHVS and CDR2 is FQNEAQ. The CDR3 here is CASSLGDVGLRDTQYF. The CDR3 coding sequence is TGTGCCAGCAGCTTAGGCGATGTGGGGCTCCGGGATACGCAGTATTTT. The full variable domain, completed using reference TRBV7-8 and TRBJ2-3, is GAGVSQSPRYKVAKRGQDVALRCDPISGHVSLFWYQQALGQGPEFLTYFQNEAQLDKSGLPSDRFFAERPEGSVSTLKIQRTQQEDSAVYLCASSLGDVGLRDTQYFGPGTRLTVL.

The gene calls are TRBV19 and TRBJ2-1; 7 positions match TRBD1. V shed 4 bases and J 0 bases; nucleotides not matched to a gene: 6. The length of the CDR3 is 16 residues. Germline V gene sequence: CDR1 LNHDA, CDR2 SQIVND (reference sequence). CDR3 region: CASSRDSRSSYNEQFF. CDR3 nucleotide sequence: TGTGCCAGTAGTAGGGACAGCCGATCCTCCTACAATGAGCAGTTCTTC.

CDR3 loop: CAISEGLGLPNTGELFF. The CDR3 nucleotides read TGTGCCATCAGTGAGGGGCTGGGACTACCTAACACCGGGGAGCTGTTTTTT. V usage is TRBV10-3 and J usage is TRBJ2-2; 7 nucleotides agree with TRBD2. This CDR3 contains 17 residues. The V gene end was trimmed by 2 bases and the J gene end by 2 bases; junction bases not matched to a gene: 8. Per the germline V gene, CDR1 is ENHRY and CDR2 is SYGVKD.

V and J are TRBV28 and TRBJ1-1, with D possibly matching TRBD1 (5 bases). This CDR3 spans 15 amino acids. Between the trimmed V and J ends, which lost 4 bases and 6 bases, there was a span of 18 bases. Germline CDR1 MDHEN, CDR2 SYDVKM. The CDR3 protein is CASSSARGALPEAFF. The CDR3, as DNA: TGTGCCAGCAGTTCAGCCCGTGGGGCTTTGCCTGAAGCTTTCTTT.

J is TRBJ1-6 and V is TRBV28; the D gene is possibly TRBD1 (5 bases). Germline loops: CDR1 MDHEN, CDR2 SYDVKM. The length of the CDR3 is 15 residues. V shed 9 bases and J shed 0 bases, with 12 bases lying between them. This chain's CDR3 is CASWAGRSYNSPLHF. The CDR3 bases are TGTGCCAGTTGGGCAGGGCGCTCCTATAATTCACCCCTCCACTTT.

Written as DNA, the CDR3 is TGTGCCACCAGTGTTCCCGGGATTCAGACCCAGTACTTC. It translates to CATSVPGIQTQYF. V is TRBV24-1 and J is TRBJ2-5, with a weak D call TRBD2 (5 bases). Germline V gene lookup returns CDR1 KGHDR and CDR2 SFDVKD. V lost 5 bases, J lost 6 bases, and 12 bases lay in between. The CDR3 covers 13 residues.

This clone has only one observation. The V gene is TRBV19, the J gene TRBJ1-1; 8 bases are a match to TRBD1. Germline V lookup: CDR1 LNHDA, CDR2 SQIVND (reference sequence). CDR3 length: 15 residues. V trimming: 5 bases; J trimming: 1 base; junction bases outside the gene matches: 6. For the CDR3, the DNA is TGTGCCAGTAGTTTCGGCGGGACAGGGAACACTGAAGCTTTCTTT. It codes for CASSFGGTGNTEAFF.

This rearrangement joins TRBV25-1 to TRBJ1-4; possibly TRBD1 for D (6 bases). Trimming shortened V by 4 bases and J by 0 bases, and 15 bases separated the two germline ends. This CDR3 contains 17 residues. Germline V lookup: CDR1 MGHDK, CDR2 SYGVNS. DNA of the CDR3: TGTGCCAGCAGTGTCAGGACAGCACTTGCAACTAATGAAAAACTGTTTTTT. Its translation: CASSVRTALATNEKLFF.